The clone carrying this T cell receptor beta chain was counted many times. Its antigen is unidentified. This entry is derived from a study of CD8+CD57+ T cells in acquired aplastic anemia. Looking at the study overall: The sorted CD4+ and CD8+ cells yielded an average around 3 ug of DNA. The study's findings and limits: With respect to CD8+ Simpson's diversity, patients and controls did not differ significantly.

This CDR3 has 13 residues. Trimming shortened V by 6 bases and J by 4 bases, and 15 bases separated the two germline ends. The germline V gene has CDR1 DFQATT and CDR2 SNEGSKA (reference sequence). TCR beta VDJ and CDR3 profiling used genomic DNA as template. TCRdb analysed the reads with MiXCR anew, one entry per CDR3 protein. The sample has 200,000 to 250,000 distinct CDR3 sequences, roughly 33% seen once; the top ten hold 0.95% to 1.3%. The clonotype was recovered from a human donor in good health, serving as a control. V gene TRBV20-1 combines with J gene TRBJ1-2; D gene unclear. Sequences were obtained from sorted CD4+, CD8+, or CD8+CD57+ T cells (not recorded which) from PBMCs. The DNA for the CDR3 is TGCAGTGCGTCCCCGGGCCCGTTCTATGGCTACACCTTC. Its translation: CSASPGPFYGYTF.